These 17 T cell receptor beta chains were all obtained from the same sample, sequenced in a study of T cell responses to AZD1222 COVID-19 vaccine (dated by TCRdb to 2020 to 2023). The time point tag for this specimen amounts to: baseline before first vaccination. Library preparation employed the immunoSEQ multiplex PCR assay. This is the immuneACCESS table as TCRdb keeps it, with only in-frame sequences that have V and J called. A part of the clones is gone; compared with another copy, unresolved V genes explain less than half, and the rest is unexplained. The sample profile shows 150,000 to 200,000 clones; roughly 92% of them were found once. The ten largest clones capture 8% to 13% of the sample. The starting material was peripheral blood, obtained on day 0 of AZD1222 vaccination. These receptors all stem from an adult in good health.

This chain links TRBV5-5 with TRBJ1-1; a weak D match, TRBD1 (5 bases). The CDR3 spans 14 residues. V shed 9 bases and J shed 0 bases, with 15 bases lying between them. Germline lookup yields CDR1 SGHKS and CDR2 YYEKEE (reference sequence). CDR3 region: CATKWGYLNTEAFF. CDR3 DNA: TGTGCCACTAAATGGGGGTATTTGAACACTGAAGCTTTCTTT.

The chain combines TRBV7-9 with TRBJ2-5, with TRBD1 identical over 9 bases. The V and J ends lost 3 bases and 2 bases, in that order; junction bases with no gene match: 4. Germline CDR1 and CDR2: SEHNR and FQNEAQ (reference sequence). The CDR3 is 15 amino acids. The DNA for the CDR3 is TGTGCCAGCAGCTTCCGGGACAGGGAACAAGAGACCCAGTACTTC. Protein: CASSFRDREQETQYF.

A single count supports this clone. This rearrangement joins TRBV30 to TRBJ1-1; D not certain. Deletions cut 3 bases from V and 2 bases from J, with 10 bases between. Germline CDR1 GTSNPN, CDR2 SVGIG (reference sequence). The CDR3 loop spans 13 amino acids. DNA for the CDR3: TGTGCCTGGAGGGCGGGAACTAACACTGAAGCTTTCTTT. This translates into CAWRAGTNTEAFF.

This chain links TRBV7-2 with TRBJ2-2; the D gene is possibly TRBD1 (5 bases). Germline CDR1 and CDR2: SGHTA and FQGNSA. The CDR3 loop spans 14 amino acids. Trimming cost V 3 bases and J 1 base, with 6 bases left between them. CDR3 protein: CASSFGQNTGELFF. DNA for the CDR3: TGTGCCAGCAGCTTTGGACAGAACACCGGGGAGCTGTTTTTT.

The V gene is TRBV5-1, the J gene TRBJ1-2, with no clear D. There are 12 residues in the CDR3. CDR1 SGHRS and CDR2 YFSETQ come from the germline V gene. V lost 0 bases, J lost 11 bases, and 11 bases lay in between. The chain's CDR3 is CASSLGAFMYTF. The DNA of the CDR3 is TGCGCCAGCAGCTTGGGGGCATTCATGTACACCTTC.

The chain has TRBV6-4 and TRBJ2-2; D tentatively fits TRBD1 or TRBD2 (5 bases each). V was shortened by 5 bases and J by 1 base, with 8 bases between the two germline ends. Germline loops: CDR1 MRHNA, CDR2 SNTAGT. The CDR3 length is 14 residues. The CDR3, as DNA: TGTGCCAGCAGTTGGGACCAGAACACCGGGGAGCTGTTTTTT. It is translated as CASSWDQNTGELFF.

This chain joins TRBV7-6 and TRBJ2-3; D tentatively reads TRBD1 or TRBD2 (5 bases each). The CDR3 has 18 residues. V was clipped by 5 bases and J by 0 bases, with 21 bases between them. Looked up from germline, CDR1 is SGHVS and CDR2 is FNYEAQ. Here the CDR3 DNA reads TGTGCCAGCAGCCCACAACCCGGGACCTCCTCTAGCACAGATACGCAGTATTTT. Amino acids: CASSPQPGTSSSTDTQYF.

The genes are TRBV6-5 and TRBJ2-7; 7 bases agree with TRBD1. CDR1 is MNHEY, CDR2 SVGAGI, per germline. J lost 4 bases, V lost 2 bases, and 8 bases had no gene match. CDR3 length equals 15 residues. In nucleotides, the CDR3 is TGTGCCAGCAGTTACCCCAGGGGGTCATTATACGAGCAGTACTTC. Translating gives CASSYPRGSLYEQYF.

The chain employs TRBV21-1 and TRBJ1-1; whether TRBD1, the table's D call, matches the DNA was not checked. TRBV21-1 is designated a pseudogene. The CDR3 contains 14 residues. CDR3 sequence reads: CASLQGRMNTEAFF. CDR3 DNA: TGTGCCAGCTTACAGGGGAGGATGAACACTGAAGCTTTCTTT.

The chain links TRBV5-5 to TRBJ1-5; D might be TRBD1 (6 bases). Germline loops: CDR1 SGHKS, CDR2 YYEKEE (reference sequence). Trimming pared 1 base from V and 6 bases from J, leaving 11 bases between. CDR3 length: 14 amino acids. The CDR3 nucleotides read TGTGCCAGCAGCTTGAGTCAGGGGACTCAGCCCCAGCATTTT. It specifies CASSLSQGTQPQHF.

This chain uses TRBV7-9 with TRBJ2-6; D is uncertain. This CDR3 has 19 amino acids. Germline values: CDR1 SEHNR, CDR2 FQNEAQ (reference sequence). Trimming pared 5 bases from V and 1 base from J, leaving 21 bases between. The CDR3 nucleotides are TGTGCCAGCAGCCTGCCCCAGTCCCCCGGATTGTCTGGGGCCAACGTCCTGACTTTC. Residues: CASSLPQSPGLSGANVLTF.

The chain uses TRBV5-5 and TRBJ1-1; D gene uncertain. Germline V CDR1 and CDR2: SGHKS, YYEKEE (reference sequence). The CDR3 runs to 15 residues. V dropped 0 bases and J dropped 2 bases, with 11 bases sitting between them. CDR3 amino acids: CASSLGVTQNTEAFF. The DNA of the CDR3 is TGTGCCAGCAGCTTGGGGGTCACGCAAAACACTGAAGCTTTCTTT.

This clone was found once. The chain uses TRBV3-1 (or the pseudogene TRBV3-2) and TRBJ1-4; D remains unclear. CDR1 is LGHDT, CDR2 YNNKEL, per germline (reference sequence). Trimming cost V 7 bases and J 8 bases, with 14 bases left between them. The CDR3 sequence is 13 residues long. The CDR3 loop reads CASMGGRFEKLFF. The CDR3 coding sequence is TGTGCCAGCATGGGAGGGAGGTTCGAAAAACTGTTTTTT.

The chain employs TRBV4-3 and TRBJ1-3; 11 bases align to TRBD1. Germline V lookup: CDR1 LGHNA, CDR2 YSLEER. J lost 7 bases, V lost 0 bases, and 11 bases had no gene match. The CDR3 runs 18 residues. For the CDR3, the DNA is TGCGCCAGCAGCCAAGACTTAACCGGGACAGGGGGTATGAACACCATATATTTT. Its translation: CASSQDLTGTGGMNTIYF.

This clone occurred a few times. The genes are TRBV19 and TRBJ2-7; D is uncertain. Looked up from germline, CDR1 is LNHDA and CDR2 is SQIVND (reference sequence). V gave up 4 bases and J gave up 3 bases, with 7 bases separating them. The CDR3 covers 12 residues. CDR3: CASSKGCYEQYV. CDR3 bases: TGTGCCAGTAGTAAGGGTTGCTACGAGCAGTACGTC.

The chain joins TRBV18 to TRBJ1-1; D not certain. V lost 0 bases and J 1 base, leaving 9 bases between the germline ends. Germline V gene sequence: CDR1 KGHSH, CDR2 LQKENI. The CDR3 loop spans 15 amino acids. CDR3 region: CASSPPNEGNTEAFF. In DNA form, the CDR3 reads TGTGCCAGCTCACCACCGAATGAAGGGAACACTGAAGCTTTCTTT.

In its sample, this clone was seen a few times. The chain has TRBV6-2 or TRBV6-3 and TRBJ2-7; 8 bases agree with TRBD1. With 5 bases clipped from V and 6 bases from J, the junction kept 3 bases outside the gene matches. The CDR3 length is 12 residues. CDR1 MNHEY and CDR2 SVGEGT come from the germline V gene. The CDR3 nucleotides read TGTGCCAGCAGTCGGACAGGGATCGAGCAGTACGTC. This translates into CASSRTGIEQYV.